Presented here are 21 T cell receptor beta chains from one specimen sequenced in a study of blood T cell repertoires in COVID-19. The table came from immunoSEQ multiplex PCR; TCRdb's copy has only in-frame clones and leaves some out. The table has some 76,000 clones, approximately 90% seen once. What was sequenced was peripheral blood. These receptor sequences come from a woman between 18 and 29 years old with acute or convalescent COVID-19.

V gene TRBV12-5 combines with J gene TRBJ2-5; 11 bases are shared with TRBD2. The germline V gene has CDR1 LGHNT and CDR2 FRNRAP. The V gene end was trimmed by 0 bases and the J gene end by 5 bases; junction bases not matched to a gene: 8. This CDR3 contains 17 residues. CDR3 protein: CASGLVTVAGGGETQYF. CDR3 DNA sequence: TGTGCTAGTGGTTTGGTAACGGTAGCGGGAGGGGGGGAGACCCAGTACTTC. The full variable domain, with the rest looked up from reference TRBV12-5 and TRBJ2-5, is DARVTQTPRHKVTEMGQEVTMRCQPILGHNTVFWYRQTMMQGLELLAYFRNRAPLDDSGMPKDRFSAEMPDATLATLKIQPSEPRDSAVYFCASGLVTVAGGGETQYFGPGTRLLVL.

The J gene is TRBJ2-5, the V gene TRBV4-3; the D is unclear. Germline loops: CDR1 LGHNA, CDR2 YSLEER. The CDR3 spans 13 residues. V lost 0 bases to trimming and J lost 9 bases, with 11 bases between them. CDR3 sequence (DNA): TGCGCCAGCAGCCAAGATCGGAGTCCCGCCCAGTACTTC. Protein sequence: CASSQDRSPAQYF.

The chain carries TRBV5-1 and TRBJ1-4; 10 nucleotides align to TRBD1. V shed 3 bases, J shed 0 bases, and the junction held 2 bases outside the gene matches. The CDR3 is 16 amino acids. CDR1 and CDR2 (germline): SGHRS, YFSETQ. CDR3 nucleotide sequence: TGCGCCAGCAGCTCGGGGACAGGGGCAACTAATGAAAAACTGTTTTTT. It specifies CASSSGTGATNEKLFF.

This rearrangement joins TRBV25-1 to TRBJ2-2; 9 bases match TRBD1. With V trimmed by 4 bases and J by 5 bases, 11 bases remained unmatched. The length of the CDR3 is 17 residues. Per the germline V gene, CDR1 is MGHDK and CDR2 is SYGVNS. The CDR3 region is CASSVTGTGSYTGELFF. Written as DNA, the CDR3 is TGTGCCAGCAGTGTTACCGGGACAGGGTCGTATACCGGGGAGCTGTTTTTT.

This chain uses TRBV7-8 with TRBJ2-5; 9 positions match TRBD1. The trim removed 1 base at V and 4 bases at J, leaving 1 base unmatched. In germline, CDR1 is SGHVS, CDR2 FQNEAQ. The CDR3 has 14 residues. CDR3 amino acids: CASSLVDRGETQYF. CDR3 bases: TGTGCCAGCAGCTTAGTGGACAGGGGAGAGACCCAGTACTTC. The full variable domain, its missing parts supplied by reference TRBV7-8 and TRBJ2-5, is GAGVSQSPRYKVAKRGQDVALRCDPISGHVSLFWYQQALGQGPEFLTYFQNEAQLDKSGLPSDRFFAERPEGSVSTLKIQRTQQEDSAVYLCASSLVDRGETQYFGPGTRLLVL.

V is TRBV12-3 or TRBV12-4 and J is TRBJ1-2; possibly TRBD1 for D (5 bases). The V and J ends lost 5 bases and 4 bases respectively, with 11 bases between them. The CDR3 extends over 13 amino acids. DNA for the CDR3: TGTGCCAGCAGTCTTACAGGAGTCTATGGCTACACCTTC. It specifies CASSLTGVYGYTF.

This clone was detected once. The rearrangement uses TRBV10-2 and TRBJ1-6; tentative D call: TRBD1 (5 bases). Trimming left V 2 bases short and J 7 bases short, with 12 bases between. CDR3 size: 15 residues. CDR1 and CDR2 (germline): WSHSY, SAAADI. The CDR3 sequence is CASSEVGRTNSPLHF. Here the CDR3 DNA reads TGCGCCAGCAGTGAGGTGGGGCGAACGAATTCACCCCTCCACTTT.

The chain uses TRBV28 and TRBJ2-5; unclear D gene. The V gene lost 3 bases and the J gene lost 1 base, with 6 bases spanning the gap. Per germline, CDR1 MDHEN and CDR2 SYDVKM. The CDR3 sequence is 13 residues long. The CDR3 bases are TGTGCCAGCAGTTTTTCGGGCCAAGAGACCCAGTACTTC. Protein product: CASSFSGQETQYF.

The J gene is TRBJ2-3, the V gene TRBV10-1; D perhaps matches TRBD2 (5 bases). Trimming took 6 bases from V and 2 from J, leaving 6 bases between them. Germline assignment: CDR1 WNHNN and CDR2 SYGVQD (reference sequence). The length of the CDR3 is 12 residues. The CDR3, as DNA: TGCGCCAGCAGGAGGGACACAGATACGCAGTATTTT. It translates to CASRRDTDTQYF.

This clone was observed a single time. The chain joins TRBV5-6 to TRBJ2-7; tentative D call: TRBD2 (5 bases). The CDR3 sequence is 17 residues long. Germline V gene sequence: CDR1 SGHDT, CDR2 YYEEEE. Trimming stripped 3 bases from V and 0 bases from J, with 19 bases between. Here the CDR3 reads CASSSKRQMRVSYEQYF. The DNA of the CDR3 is TGTGCCAGCAGCTCTAAGCGGCAGATGAGGGTCTCCTACGAGCAGTACTTC.

As DNA, the CDR3 is TGTGCCAGTAGTCCGGACAGGGTACGCGGTCAGCCCCAGCATTTT. It translates to CASSPDRVRGQPQHF. The chain has TRBV19 and TRBJ1-5; TRBD1 aligns across 8 bases. Trimming removed 5 bases from V and 6 bases from J; junction bases left unmatched: 9. The CDR3 runs to 15 residues. Germline CDR1 reads LNHDA; CDR2 reads SQIVND (reference sequence).

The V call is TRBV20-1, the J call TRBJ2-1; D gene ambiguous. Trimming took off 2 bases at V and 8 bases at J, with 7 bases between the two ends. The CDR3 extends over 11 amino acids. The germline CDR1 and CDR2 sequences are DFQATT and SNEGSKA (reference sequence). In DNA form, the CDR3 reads TGCAGTGCTAGACGGGTATATGAGCAGTTCTTC. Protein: CSARRVYEQFF.

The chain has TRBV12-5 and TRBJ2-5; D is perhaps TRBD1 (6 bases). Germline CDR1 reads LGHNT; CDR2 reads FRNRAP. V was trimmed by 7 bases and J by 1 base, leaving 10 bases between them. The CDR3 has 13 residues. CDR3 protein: CASEGDLQETQYF. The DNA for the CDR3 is TGTGCTAGTGAGGGGGACCTCCAAGAGACCCAGTACTTC.

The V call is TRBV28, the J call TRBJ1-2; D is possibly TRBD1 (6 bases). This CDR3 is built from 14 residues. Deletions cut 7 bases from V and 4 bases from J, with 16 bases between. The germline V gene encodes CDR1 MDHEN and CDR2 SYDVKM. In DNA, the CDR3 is TGTGCCAGCAACTCGGGCCTAGGGGGCTATGGCTACACCTTC. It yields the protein CASNSGLGGYGYTF.

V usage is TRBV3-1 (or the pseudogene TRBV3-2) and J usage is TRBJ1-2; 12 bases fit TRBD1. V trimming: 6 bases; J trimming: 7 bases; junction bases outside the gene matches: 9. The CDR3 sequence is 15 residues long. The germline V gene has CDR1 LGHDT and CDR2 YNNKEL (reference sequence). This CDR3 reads CASSPSGQGAGGYTF. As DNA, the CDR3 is TGTGCCAGCAGTCCCTCGGGACAGGGGGCGGGTGGCTACACCTTC.

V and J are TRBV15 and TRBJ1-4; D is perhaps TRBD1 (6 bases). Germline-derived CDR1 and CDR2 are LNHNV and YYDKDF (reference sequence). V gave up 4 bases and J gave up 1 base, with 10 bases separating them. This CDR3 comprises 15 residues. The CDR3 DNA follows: TGTGCCACCAGCACCCACAGGGTAACTAATGAAAAACTGTTTTTT. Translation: CATSTHRVTNEKLFF.

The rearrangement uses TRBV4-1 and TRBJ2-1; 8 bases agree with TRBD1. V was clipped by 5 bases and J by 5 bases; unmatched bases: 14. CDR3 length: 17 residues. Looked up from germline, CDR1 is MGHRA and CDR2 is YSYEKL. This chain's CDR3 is CASSTWTGQNINNEQFF. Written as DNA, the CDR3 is TGCGCCAGCAGCACCTGGACAGGGCAGAATATTAACAATGAGCAGTTCTTC.

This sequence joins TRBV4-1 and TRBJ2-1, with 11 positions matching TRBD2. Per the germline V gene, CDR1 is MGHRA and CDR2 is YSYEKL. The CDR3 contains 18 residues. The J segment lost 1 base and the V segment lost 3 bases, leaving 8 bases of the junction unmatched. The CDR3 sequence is CASSQVAGGRQSYNEQFF. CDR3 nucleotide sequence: TGCGCCAGCAGCCAGGTAGCGGGAGGGCGTCAATCCTACAATGAGCAGTTCTTC.

The CDR3 region is CAWRRQAKNIQYF. The CDR3 DNA sequence: TGTGCCTGGAGGAGACAGGCAAAAAACATTCAGTACTTC. The chain uses TRBV30 and TRBJ2-4; tentatively, D is TRBD1 (6 bases). This CDR3 has 13 residues. Germline loops: CDR1 GTSNPN, CDR2 SVGIG (reference sequence). The V end lost 3 bases, the J end lost 4 bases, and 10 bases lay between the germline ends. Full variable domain (rest looked up from reference TRBV30 and TRBJ2-4): SQTIHQWPATLVQPVGSPLSLECTVEGTSNPNLYWYRQAAGRGLQLLFYSVGIGQISSEVPQNLSASRPQDRQFILSSKKLLLSDSGFYLCAWRRQAKNIQYFGAGTRLSVL.

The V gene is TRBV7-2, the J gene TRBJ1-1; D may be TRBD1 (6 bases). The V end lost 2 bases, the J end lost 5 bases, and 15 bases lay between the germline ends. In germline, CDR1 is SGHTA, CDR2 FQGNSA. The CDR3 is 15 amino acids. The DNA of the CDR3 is TGTGCCAGCAGCTTAAACTCTGGGGGCCGGACTGAAGCTTTCTTT. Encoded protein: CASSLNSGGRTEAFF.

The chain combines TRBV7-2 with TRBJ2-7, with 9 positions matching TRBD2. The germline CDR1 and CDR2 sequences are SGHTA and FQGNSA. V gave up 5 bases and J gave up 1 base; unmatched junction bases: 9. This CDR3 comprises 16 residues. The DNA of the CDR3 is TGTGCCAGCAGCCCCTTTCGCGGGAGGGTATCCTACGAGCAGTACTTC. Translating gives CASSPFRGRVSYEQYF.